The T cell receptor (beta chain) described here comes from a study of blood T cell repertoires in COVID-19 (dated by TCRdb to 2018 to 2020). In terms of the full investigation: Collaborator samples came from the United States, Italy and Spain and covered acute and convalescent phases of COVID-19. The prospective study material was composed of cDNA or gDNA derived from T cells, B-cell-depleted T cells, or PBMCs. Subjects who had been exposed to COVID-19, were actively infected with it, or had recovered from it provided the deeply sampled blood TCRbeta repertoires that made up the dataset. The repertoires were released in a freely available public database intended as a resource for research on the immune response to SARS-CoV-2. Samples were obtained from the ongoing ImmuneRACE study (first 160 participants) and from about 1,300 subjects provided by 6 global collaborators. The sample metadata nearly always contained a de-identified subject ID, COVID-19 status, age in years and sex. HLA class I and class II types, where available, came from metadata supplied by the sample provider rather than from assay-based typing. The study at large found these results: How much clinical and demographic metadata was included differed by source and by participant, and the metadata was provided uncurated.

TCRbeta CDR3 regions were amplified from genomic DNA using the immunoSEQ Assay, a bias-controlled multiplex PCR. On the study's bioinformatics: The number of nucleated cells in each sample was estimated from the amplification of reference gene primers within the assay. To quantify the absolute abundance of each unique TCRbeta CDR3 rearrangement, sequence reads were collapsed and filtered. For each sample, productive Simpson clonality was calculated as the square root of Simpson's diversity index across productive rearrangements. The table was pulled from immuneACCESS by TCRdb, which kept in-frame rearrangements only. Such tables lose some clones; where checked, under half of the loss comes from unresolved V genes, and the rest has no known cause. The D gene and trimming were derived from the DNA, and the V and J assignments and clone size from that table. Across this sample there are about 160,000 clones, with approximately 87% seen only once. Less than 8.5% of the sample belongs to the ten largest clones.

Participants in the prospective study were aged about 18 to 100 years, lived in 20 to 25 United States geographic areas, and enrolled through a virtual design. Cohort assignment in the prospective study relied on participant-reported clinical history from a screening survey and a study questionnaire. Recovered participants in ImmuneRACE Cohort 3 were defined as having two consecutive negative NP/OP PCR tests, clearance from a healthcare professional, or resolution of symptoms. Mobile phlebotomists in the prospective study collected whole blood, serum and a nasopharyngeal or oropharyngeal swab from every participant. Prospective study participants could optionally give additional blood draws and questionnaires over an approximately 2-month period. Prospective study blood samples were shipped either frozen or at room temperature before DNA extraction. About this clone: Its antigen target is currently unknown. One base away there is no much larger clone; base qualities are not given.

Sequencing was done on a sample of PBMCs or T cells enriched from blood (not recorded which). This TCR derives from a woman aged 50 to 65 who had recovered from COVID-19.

The DNA sequence reads TGTGCCAGCAGCTTACAGGGTGGTTATGAGCAGTTCTTC. It encodes CASSLQGGYEQFF. The chain uses TRBV7-2 and TRBJ2-1; the D segment could be TRBD1, given 5 matching bases. In the germline V gene, CDR1 corresponds to SGHTA and CDR2 to FQGNSA. At the junction V is shortened by 2 bases and J by 8 bases, with 10 bases in between. The CDR3 spans 13 residues, from the cysteine through the phenylalanine. Only CDR3 DNA is held: 39 bases, read in frame from base 1.